This T cell receptor (beta chain) was captured in a study of T cell changes during pregnancy in multiple sclerosis. V gave up 4 bases and J gave up 8 bases; unmatched junction bases: 12. CDR3 length: 15 amino acids. Germline CDR1 is MNHNS and CDR2 is SASEGT. The data were produced by immunoSEQ multiplex PCR, yet TCRdb's version contains in-frame clones alone and is incomplete. Of about 110,000 clones detected, about 90% appear once; the ten largest clones hold just under 0.8%. This sequence joins TRBV6-1 and TRBJ1-2; 8 nucleotides align to TRBD1. The sample in question was peripheral blood, obtained in the third trimester of pregnancy. This receptor was identified in a female donor in good health, enrolled as a control in a pregnancy study. CDR3 DNA: TGTGCCAGCAGTGTACAGGGGGGAATTTTTGAGGGCTACACCTTC. It translates to CASSVQGGIFEGYTF.